This TCR beta chain originates from a study of Tregs in tolerant kidney transplant recipients. Before regulatory T cell sorting, thawed PBMCs rested overnight at 37°C in 200 IU/ml IL-2. Profiling relied on immunoSEQ multiplex PCR, and the TCRdb table lists in-frame clones only, not all of them. Of 70,000 to 95,000 clones listed, around 90% are singletons. Germline loops: CDR1 SEHNR, CDR2 FQNEAQ (reference sequence). The CDR3 sequence is 15 residues long. The V end lost 2 bases, the J end lost 0 bases, and 9 bases lay between the germline ends. V usage is TRBV7-9 and J usage is TRBJ2-3; D gene unclear. The clonotype was recovered from a human donor who received a combined kidney and bone marrow transplant. The sequencing here drew on Tregs from blood, taken before the transplant. As DNA, the CDR3 is TGTGCCAGCAGCTTAACAGCGTCTAGCACAGATACGCAGTATTTT. Translating it yields CASSLTASSTDTQYF.